Listed below are T cell receptor beta chains from one sample, sequenced in a study of T cell changes during pregnancy in multiple sclerosis. Assay used: immunoSEQ multiplex PCR; TCRdb lists only in-frame clones, some missing. The table includes under 45,000 clones, approximately 91% detected once. Source: peripheral blood, taken in the second trimester of pregnancy. The source is a female donor in good health, enrolled as a control in a pregnancy study. The CDR3 runs from the conserved cysteine through the conserved F or W. A D gene is named only where the DNA matches it firmly. Not all rows give a size; the values are once, few, many and, for expanded clones, a class.

d_call: .
v_call: TRBV4-1
j_call: TRBJ2-7
clone_size: .
cdr3_nt: TGCGCCAGCGCCCCCGGGATGACCTACGAGCAGTACTTC
cdr3_aa: CASAPGMTYEQYF

d_call: TRBD2
v_call: TRBV7-6
j_call: TRBJ2-5
clone_size: .
cdr3_nt: TGTGCCAGCAGACAAACTAGCGGGGTGGCAGAGACCCAGTACTTC
cdr3_aa: CASRQTSGVAETQYF

d_call: .
v_call: TRBV5-1
j_call: TRBJ2-5
clone_size: once
cdr3_nt: TGCGCCAGCAGCTTGTCTCGTACCTCTGGGGCCGGAGAGACCCAGTACTTC
cdr3_aa: CASSLSRTSGAGETQYF

d_call: TRBD1
v_call: TRBV28
j_call: TRBJ2-3
clone_size: .
cdr3_nt: TGTGCCAGCAGAACCGCGGGACAGGGGGCAGGAGATACGCAGTATTTT
cdr3_aa: CASRTAGQGAGDTQYF

d_call: .
v_call: TRBV5-1
j_call: TRBJ2-3
clone_size: .
cdr3_nt: TGCGCCAGCAGCTTTACAGGCACAGATACGCAGTATTTT
cdr3_aa: CASSFTGTDTQYF

d_call: .
v_call: TRBV28
j_call: TRBJ1-4
clone_size: .
cdr3_nt: TGTGCCAGCAGTTTGGGAGGGCTTAATGAAAAACTGTTTTTT
cdr3_aa: CASSLGGLNEKLFF

d_call: .
v_call: TRBV29-1
j_call: TRBJ2-7
clone_size: .
cdr3_nt: TGCAGCGTGGCGACAGATTACTACGAGCAGTACTTC
cdr3_aa: CSVATDYYEQYF

d_call: TRBD1
v_call: TRBV4-1
j_call: TRBJ1-3
clone_size: .
cdr3_nt: TGCGCCAGCAGCCAAGAAAGGGGGCAGGGAAACACCATATATTTT
cdr3_aa: CASSQERGQGNTIYF

d_call: .
v_call: TRBV2
j_call: TRBJ1-6
clone_size: .
cdr3_nt: TGTGCCAGCAGTGAGGAGGGTATGAGATCACCCCTCCACTTT
cdr3_aa: CASSEEGMRSPLHF

d_call: .
v_call: TRBV5-8
j_call: TRBJ2-1
clone_size: .
cdr3_nt: TGTGCCAGCAGCCCCGGGGGAGGTTCCTACAATGAGCAGTTCTTC
cdr3_aa: CASSPGGGSYNEQFF

d_call: TRBD2
v_call: TRBV7-2
j_call: TRBJ2-5
clone_size: .
cdr3_nt: TGTGCCAGCAGCTTAGGCGGGGGGGCTCAAGAGACCCAGTACTTC
cdr3_aa: CASSLGGGAQETQYF

d_call: .
v_call: TRBV7-2
j_call: TRBJ2-3
clone_size: once
cdr3_nt: TGTGCCAGCAGCTTCACGGTTTCTAGCACAGATACGCAGTATTTT
cdr3_aa: CASSFTVSSTDTQYF

d_call: .
v_call: TRBV19
j_call: TRBJ2-7
clone_size: once
cdr3_nt: TGTGCCAGTAGTATTCTGGGGGGCGAGCAGTACTTC
cdr3_aa: CASSILGGEQYF

d_call: .
v_call: TRBV5-8
j_call: TRBJ2-3
clone_size: .
cdr3_nt: TGTGCCAGCAGCTCATGGACAGTCACAGATACGCAGTATTTT
cdr3_aa: CASSSWTVTDTQYF

d_call: .
v_call: TRBV7-2
j_call: TRBJ2-5
clone_size: .
cdr3_nt: TGTGCCAGCAGCTTAGGGGGACTGGTCTCGTCGGGCCAGTACTTC
cdr3_aa: CASSLGGLVSSGQYF

d_call: .
v_call: TRBV5-1
j_call: TRBJ2-7
clone_size: .
cdr3_nt: TGCGCCAGCAGCTTGGAAGGAGTGGGTTACGAGCAGTACTTC
cdr3_aa: CASSLEGVGYEQYF

d_call: .
v_call: TRBV28
j_call: TRBJ2-7
clone_size: .
cdr3_nt: TGTGCCAGCAGTTCCGGGTCCCGCACCAGACGTTCCTACGAGCAGTACTTC
cdr3_aa: CASSSGSRTRRSYEQYF

d_call: .
v_call: TRBV5-1
j_call: TRBJ1-1
clone_size: .
cdr3_nt: TGCGCCAGCATAGGCGGCAGGGCCAACACTGAAGCTTTCTTT
cdr3_aa: CASIGGRANTEAFF

d_call: .
v_call: TRBV27
j_call: TRBJ1-2
clone_size: .
cdr3_nt: TGTGCGAGGGGGGGAGGGGAAAACTATGGCTACACCTTC
cdr3_aa: CARGGGENYGYTF

d_call: .
v_call: TRBV29-1
j_call: TRBJ2-2
clone_size: .
cdr3_nt: TGCAGCGTTGGTGGGGGCAGCGGCACCGGGGAGCTGTTTTTT
cdr3_aa: CSVGGGSGTGELFF

d_call: .
v_call: TRBV19
j_call: TRBJ2-1
clone_size: .
cdr3_nt: TGTGCCAGTATCGGGCAGGGACTCTACAATGAGCAGTTCTTC
cdr3_aa: CASIGQGLYNEQFF

d_call: .
v_call: TRBV6-1
j_call: TRBJ2-5
clone_size: .
cdr3_nt: TGTGCCAGCAGTCCTGGGGGACTCCCCGAGACCCAGTACTTC
cdr3_aa: CASSPGGLPETQYF

d_call: .
v_call: TRBV15
j_call: TRBJ2-7
clone_size: .
cdr3_nt: TGTGCCACCAGTCCTCATCTCAGTACGGGGGACGAGCAGTACTTC
cdr3_aa: CATSPHLSTGDEQYF

d_call: .
v_call: TRBV6-1
j_call: TRBJ2-3
clone_size: .
cdr3_nt: TGTGCCAGCAGTGAAGGCGAGGGGGTCACAGATACGCAGTATTTT
cdr3_aa: CASSEGEGVTDTQYF

d_call: .
v_call: TRBV6-5
j_call: TRBJ1-1
clone_size: .
cdr3_nt: TGTGCCAGCAGTTCCCCCTTCTCTGAAGCTTTCTTT
cdr3_aa: CASSSPFSEAFF

d_call: .
v_call: TRBV9
j_call: TRBJ1-1
clone_size: .
cdr3_nt: TGTGCCAGCAGCGTCTTGGGGGGGCTGAACACTGAAGCTTTCTTT
cdr3_aa: CASSVLGGLNTEAFF

d_call: .
v_call: TRBV5-1
j_call: TRBJ1-1
clone_size: .
cdr3_nt: TGCGCCAGCAGCTTGGGCCCCGGGGGAGACACTGAAGCTTTCTTT
cdr3_aa: CASSLGPGGDTEAFF

d_call: .
v_call: TRBV5-6
j_call: TRBJ2-7
clone_size: .
cdr3_nt: TGTGCCAGCAGTCCTGGTGGGACACTATACGAGCAGTACTTC
cdr3_aa: CASSPGGTLYEQYF

d_call: .
v_call: TRBV21-1
j_call: TRBJ1-5
clone_size: .
cdr3_nt: TGTGCCAGCAGCAAAGCGGGACTCGATAGCAATCAGCCCCAGCATTTT
cdr3_aa: CASSKAGLDSNQPQHF

d_call: .
v_call: TRBV12-1
j_call: TRBJ1-1
clone_size: .
cdr3_nt: TGTGCCAGCAGCCTCTCGCCGGGTCCCCAGAATGAAGCTTTCTTT
cdr3_aa: CASSLSPGPQNEAFF

d_call: TRBD1
v_call: TRBV11-2
j_call: TRBJ1-3
clone_size: .
cdr3_nt: TGTGCCAGCAGCTTAAACCCAAGGACAGGGATTGCTGGAAACACCATATATTTT
cdr3_aa: CASSLNPRTGIAGNTIYF

d_call: .
v_call: TRBV28
j_call: TRBJ2-7
clone_size: .
cdr3_nt: TGTGCCAGCAGTTTATGCGGGGGGTACTTC
cdr3_aa: CASSLCGGYF

d_call: .
v_call: TRBV7-2
j_call: TRBJ1-3
clone_size: .
cdr3_nt: TGTGCCAGCGGACTCGGAGGGCTGAACACCATATATTTT
cdr3_aa: CASGLGGLNTIYF

d_call: TRBD2
v_call: TRBV10-3
j_call: TRBJ2-7
clone_size: .
cdr3_nt: TGTGCCATCAGTGATAGCGGGGGGATATCCTACGAGCAGTACTTC
cdr3_aa: CAISDSGGISYEQYF

d_call: .
v_call: TRBV23-1
j_call: TRBJ1-2
clone_size: .
cdr3_nt: TGCGCCAGCAGTCCCCCTTGGAGCAGGGTGGACTATGGCTACACCTTC
cdr3_aa: CASSPPWSRVDYGYTF

d_call: .
v_call: TRBV30
j_call: TRBJ1-1
clone_size: .
cdr3_nt: TGTGCCTGGAGTCCTTTTAGAGGTATGGACACTGAAGCTTTCTTT
cdr3_aa: CAWSPFRGMDTEAFF

d_call: TRBD1
v_call: TRBV27
j_call: TRBJ2-1
clone_size: .
cdr3_nt: TGTGCCAGCAGAGACAGGGGGCTGAGAAGCCTATACAATGAGCAGTTCTTC
cdr3_aa: CASRDRGLRSLYNEQFF

d_call: TRBD2
v_call: TRBV5-4
j_call: TRBJ2-3
clone_size: .
cdr3_nt: TGTGCCAGCAGCCTGGGACTAGCGGGAGACACAGATACGCAGTATTTT
cdr3_aa: CASSLGLAGDTDTQYF

d_call: .
v_call: TRBV6-1
j_call: TRBJ1-2
clone_size: .
cdr3_nt: TGTGCCAGCAGTGAAGCGGGAGGCTATGGCTACACCTTC
cdr3_aa: CASSEAGGYGYTF

d_call: .
v_call: TRBV7-9
j_call: TRBJ1-2
clone_size: .
cdr3_nt: TGTGCCAGCAGCCCCACGGAGACCCTATATGGCTACACCTTC
cdr3_aa: CASSPTETLYGYTF

d_call: .
v_call: TRBV6-1
j_call: TRBJ2-5
clone_size: .
cdr3_nt: TGTGCCAGCAGTGGGAGGGGGGGGCCGGGGCAAGAGACCCAGTACTTC
cdr3_aa: CASSGRGGPGQETQYF

d_call: .
v_call: TRBV7-3
j_call: TRBJ2-2
clone_size: .
cdr3_nt: TGTGCCAGCAGCGAGGTCAGGGGTACGAACACCGGGGAGCTGTTTTTT
cdr3_aa: CASSEVRGTNTGELFF

d_call: .
v_call: TRBV4-1
j_call: TRBJ1-4
clone_size: .
cdr3_nt: TGCGCCAGCAGCCAATCGGGGGTGGGAGAAAAACTGTTTTTT
cdr3_aa: CASSQSGVGEKLFF

d_call: .
v_call: TRBV7-6
j_call: TRBJ1-1
clone_size: .
cdr3_nt: TGTGCCAGCAGCTTAGGGCAGAACACTGAAGCTTTCTTT
cdr3_aa: CASSLGQNTEAFF

d_call: .
v_call: TRBV5-4
j_call: TRBJ1-1
clone_size: .
cdr3_nt: TGTGCCAGCAGCTTGGGAGGGAACACTGAAGCTTTCTTT
cdr3_aa: CASSLGGNTEAFF

d_call: .
v_call: TRBV21-1
j_call: TRBJ2-2
clone_size: .
cdr3_nt: TGTGCCAGCAGCAAAGTTGATCGGGACAGCTCCGAGGGGCTGTTTTTT
cdr3_aa: CASSKVDRDSSEGLFF

d_call: TRBD2
v_call: TRBV7-8
j_call: TRBJ2-3
clone_size: .
cdr3_nt: TGTGCCAGCAGCTTAGACCAGCGGGGGATCTTCACAGATACGCAGTATTTT
cdr3_aa: CASSLDQRGIFTDTQYF

d_call: .
v_call: TRBV7-9
j_call: TRBJ1-3
clone_size: .
cdr3_nt: TGTGCCAGCAGCAAAGGGACTGCCGGAAACACCATATATTTT
cdr3_aa: CASSKGTAGNTIYF

d_call: .
v_call: TRBV6-1
j_call: TRBJ1-5
clone_size: .
cdr3_nt: TGTGCCAGCAGTGAAGTCGGCAATCAGCCCCAGCATTTT
cdr3_aa: CASSEVGNQPQHF

d_call: .
v_call: TRBV2
j_call: TRBJ2-7
clone_size: .
cdr3_nt: TGTGCCAGCAGTGAAGGAATTAGAGGCTACGAGCAGTACTTC
cdr3_aa: CASSEGIRGYEQYF

d_call: TRBD1
v_call: TRBV27
j_call: TRBJ1-5
clone_size: .
cdr3_nt: TGTGCCAGCAGTTCCTCGACAGGGGGGAGCAATCAGCCCCAGCATTTT
cdr3_aa: CASSSSTGGSNQPQHF

d_call: .
v_call: TRBV7-9
j_call: TRBJ2-6
clone_size: .
cdr3_nt: TGTGCCAGCAGCCCCGGAACGGTGGGGAGCTCTGGGGCCAACGTCCTGACTTTC
cdr3_aa: CASSPGTVGSSGANVLTF

d_call: TRBD1
v_call: TRBV6-5
j_call: TRBJ1-2
clone_size: .
cdr3_nt: TGTGCCAGCAGCCGGGACAGGGGGGACGGCTACACCTTC
cdr3_aa: CASSRDRGDGYTF

d_call: .
v_call: TRBV5-1
j_call: TRBJ1-1
clone_size: .
cdr3_nt: TGCGCCAGCAGTTTTAACTCGAGGGACACTGAAGCTTTCTTT
cdr3_aa: CASSFNSRDTEAFF

d_call: .
v_call: TRBV7-9
j_call: TRBJ2-1
clone_size: .
cdr3_nt: TGTGCCAGCCGTCCCGGGACTCTTTACAATGAGCAGTTCTTC
cdr3_aa: CASRPGTLYNEQFF

d_call: .
v_call: TRBV7-6
j_call: TRBJ2-7
clone_size: .
cdr3_nt: TGTGCCAGCAGCCCCAGGCAGGACTCCTACGAGCAGTACTTC
cdr3_aa: CASSPRQDSYEQYF

d_call: TRBD2
v_call: TRBV14
j_call: TRBJ2-5
clone_size: .
cdr3_nt: TGTGCCAGCAGCCCCCGGACTAGCGGGACCCAGTACTTC
cdr3_aa: CASSPRTSGTQYF

d_call: TRBD2
v_call: TRBV7-2
j_call: TRBJ2-7
clone_size: .
cdr3_nt: TGTGCCAGCAGCGTCAAGTTAGCGGGGGGCTACTCCTACGAGCAGTACTTC
cdr3_aa: CASSVKLAGGYSYEQYF

d_call: TRBD2
v_call: TRBV6-4
j_call: TRBJ2-3
clone_size: .
cdr3_nt: TGTGCCAGCAGTGACACTAGCGGGGGGGCAGATACGCAGTATTTT
cdr3_aa: CASSDTSGGADTQYF

d_call: .
v_call: TRBV29-1
j_call: TRBJ2-5
clone_size: .
cdr3_nt: TGCAGCACTGCGCGGGGCCAAGAGACCCAGTACTTC
cdr3_aa: CSTARGQETQYF